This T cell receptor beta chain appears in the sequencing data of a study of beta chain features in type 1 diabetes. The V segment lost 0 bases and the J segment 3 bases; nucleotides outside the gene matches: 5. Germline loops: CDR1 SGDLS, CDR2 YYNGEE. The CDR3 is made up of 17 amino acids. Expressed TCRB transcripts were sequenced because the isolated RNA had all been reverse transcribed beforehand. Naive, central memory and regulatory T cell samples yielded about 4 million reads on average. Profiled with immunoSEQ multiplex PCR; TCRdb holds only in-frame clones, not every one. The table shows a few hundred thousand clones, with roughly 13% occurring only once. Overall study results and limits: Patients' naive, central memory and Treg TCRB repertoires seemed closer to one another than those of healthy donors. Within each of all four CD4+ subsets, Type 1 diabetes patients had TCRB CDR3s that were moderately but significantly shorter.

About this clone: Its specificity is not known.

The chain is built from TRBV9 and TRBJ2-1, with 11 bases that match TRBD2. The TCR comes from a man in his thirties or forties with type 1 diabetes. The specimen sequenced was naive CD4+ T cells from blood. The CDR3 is CASSVVSSGGNYNEQFF. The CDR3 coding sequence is TGTGCCAGCAGCGTAGTGTCTAGCGGGGGGAACTACAATGAGCAGTTCTTC.